This note documents a single TCR beta chain sequence. Its cognate antigen is unknown. The record originates from a study of a mutant IDH1 vaccine in newly diagnosed glioma. In the study overall: Initiation of the vaccine course occurred 4-6 weeks after radiotherapy alone, or alongside temozolomide cycles. Of the patients given treatment, approximately 60% were male and about 38% were female, and a mean age of around 38 years was recorded. Points from the study as a whole: Overall, 90% to 95% of patients had vaccine-induced immune responses.

The time point denotes: week 47, end of study. Vaccinated patients received 300 ug of mutant IDH1 20-mer peptide per dose, with topical imiquimod. The patients were given eight vaccinations, one each in weeks 1, 3, 5, 7, 11, 15, 19 and 23. The V and J ends lost 6 bases and 3 bases, in that order; junction bases with no gene match: 5. The germline CDR1 and CDR2 sequences are SGHDN and FVKESK. The CDR3 is 15 residues long. Some clones are missing from TCRdb's copy, which holds only in-frame ones; the method was immunoSEQ multiplex PCR. Counted here are about 50,000 clones, around three quarters occurring once; the ten biggest clones make up 4.9%.

This chain connects TRBV14 to TRBJ1-6, with TRBD1 matching 7 bases. The TCR sequence derives from a woman in her thirties or forties with glioma. Some clones in this sample may be carry-over from other donors' samples. Sample: PBMCs, taken from a glioma patient whose treatment included an IDH1 peptide vaccine. CDR3 region: CASSRGQIYNSPLHF. CDR3 sequence (DNA): TGTGCCAGCAGTCGGGGACAGATCTATAATTCACCCCTCCACTTT.